The clone carrying this T cell receptor (beta chain) has only a few counts. Its antigen remains unknown. Per germline, CDR1 MNHNS and CDR2 SASEGT. The CDR3 has 11 amino acids. Trimming took off 1 base at V and 8 bases at J, with 3 bases between the two ends. Measured with immunoSEQ multiplex PCR; TCRdb has only the in-frame clones, and not every one. The sample holds roughly 23,000 clones, approximately 73% seen once. The data were obtained in a study of chemoradiotherapy in HPV16-positive cancers. Overall study results and limits: Candidate HPV-specific clones and E7-related TCR motifs grew in tumor during treatment.

Repertoires were sampled repeatedly during chemoradiotherapy. The TCR originated in a human donor with HPV-associated anogenital cancer. The specimen was collected from a patient who underwent chemoradiotherapy. This rearrangement joins TRBV6-1 to TRBJ2-4; no reliable D call. As DNA, the CDR3 is TGTGCCAGCAGTGAAGGGTACATTCAGTACTTC. It is translated as CASSEGYIQYF.